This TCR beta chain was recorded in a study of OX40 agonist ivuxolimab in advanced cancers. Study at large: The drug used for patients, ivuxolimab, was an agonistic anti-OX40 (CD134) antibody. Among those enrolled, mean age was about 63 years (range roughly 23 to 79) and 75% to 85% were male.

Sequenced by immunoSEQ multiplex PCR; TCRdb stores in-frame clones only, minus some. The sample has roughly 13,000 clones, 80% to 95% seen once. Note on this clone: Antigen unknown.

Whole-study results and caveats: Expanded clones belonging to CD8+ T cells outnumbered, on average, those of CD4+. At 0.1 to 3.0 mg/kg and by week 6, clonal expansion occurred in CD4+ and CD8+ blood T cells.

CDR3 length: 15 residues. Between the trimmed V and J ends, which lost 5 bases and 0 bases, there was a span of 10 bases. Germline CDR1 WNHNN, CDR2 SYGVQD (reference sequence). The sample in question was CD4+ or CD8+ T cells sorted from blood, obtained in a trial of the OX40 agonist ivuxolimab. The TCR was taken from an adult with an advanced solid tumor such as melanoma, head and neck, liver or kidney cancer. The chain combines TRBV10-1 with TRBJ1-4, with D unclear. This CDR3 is CASSNRPATNEKLFF. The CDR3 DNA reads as TGCGCCAGCAGTAACAGACCTGCAACTAATGAAAAACTGTTTTTT.